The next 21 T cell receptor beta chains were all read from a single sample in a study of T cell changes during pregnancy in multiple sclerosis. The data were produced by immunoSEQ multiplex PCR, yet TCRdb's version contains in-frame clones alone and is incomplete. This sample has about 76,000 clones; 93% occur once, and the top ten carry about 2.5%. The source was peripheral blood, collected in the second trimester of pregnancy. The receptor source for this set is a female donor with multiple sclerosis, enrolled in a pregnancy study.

As DNA, the CDR3 is TGTGCCAGTAGTATAGACCTCGACAGGGCCACTCATGGCTACACCTTC. As protein: CASSIDLDRATHGYTF. This sequence joins TRBV19 and TRBJ1-2; 7 nucleotides match TRBD1. V gave up 0 bases and J gave up 6 bases; unmatched junction bases: 10. Germline-derived CDR1 and CDR2 are LNHDA and SQIVND (reference sequence). The length of the CDR3 is 16 residues.

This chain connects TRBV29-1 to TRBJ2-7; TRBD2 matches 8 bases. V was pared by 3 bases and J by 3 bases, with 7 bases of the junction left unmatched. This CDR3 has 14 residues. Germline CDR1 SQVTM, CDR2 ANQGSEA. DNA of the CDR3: TGCAGCGTTGATCAACTAGCGGTCTTCTACGAGCAGTACTTC. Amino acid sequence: CSVDQLAVFYEQYF.

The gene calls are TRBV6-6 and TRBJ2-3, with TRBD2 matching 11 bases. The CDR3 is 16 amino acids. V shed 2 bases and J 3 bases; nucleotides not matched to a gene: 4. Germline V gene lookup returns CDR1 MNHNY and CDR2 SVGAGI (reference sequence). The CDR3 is CASSYATSGRTDTQYF. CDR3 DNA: TGTGCCAGCAGTTACGCTACTAGCGGGAGAACAGATACGCAGTATTTT.

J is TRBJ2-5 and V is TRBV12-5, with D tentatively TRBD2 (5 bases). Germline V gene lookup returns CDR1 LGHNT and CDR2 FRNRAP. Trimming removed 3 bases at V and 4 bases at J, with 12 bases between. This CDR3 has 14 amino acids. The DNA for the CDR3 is TGTGCTAGTGGTTTAGCACGGGCGGGAGAGACCCAGTACTTC. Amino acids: CASGLARAGETQYF.

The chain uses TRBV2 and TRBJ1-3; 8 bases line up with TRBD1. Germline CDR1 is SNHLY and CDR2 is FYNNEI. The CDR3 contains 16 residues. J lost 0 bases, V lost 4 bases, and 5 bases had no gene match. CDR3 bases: TGTGCCAGCAGTGGGGGGACAGGTCGCTCTGGAAACACCATATATTTT. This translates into CASSGGTGRSGNTIYF.

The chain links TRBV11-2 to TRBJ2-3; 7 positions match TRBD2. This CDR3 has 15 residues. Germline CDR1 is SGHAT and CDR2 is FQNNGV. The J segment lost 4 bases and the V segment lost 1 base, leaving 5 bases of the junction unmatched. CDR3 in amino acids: CASSLVGGSADTQYF. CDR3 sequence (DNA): TGTGCCAGCAGCTTAGTGGGCGGGAGTGCAGATACGCAGTATTTT. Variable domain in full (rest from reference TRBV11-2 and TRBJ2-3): EAGVAQSPRYKIIEKRQSVAFWCNPISGHATLYWYQQILGQGPKLLIQFQNNGVVDDSQLPKDRFSAERLKGVDSTLKIQPAKLEDSAVYLCASSLVGGSADTQYFGPGTRLTVL.

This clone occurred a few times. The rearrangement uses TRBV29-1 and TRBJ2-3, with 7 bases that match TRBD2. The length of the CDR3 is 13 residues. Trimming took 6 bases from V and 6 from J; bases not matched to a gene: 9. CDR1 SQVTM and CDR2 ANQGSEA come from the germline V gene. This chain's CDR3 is CSVGSGEEDTQYF. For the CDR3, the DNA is TGCAGCGTGGGGAGCGGGGAGGAGGATACGCAGTATTTT.

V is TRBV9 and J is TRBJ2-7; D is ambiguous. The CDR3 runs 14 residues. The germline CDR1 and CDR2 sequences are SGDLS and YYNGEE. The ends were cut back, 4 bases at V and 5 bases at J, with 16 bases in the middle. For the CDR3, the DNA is TGTGCCAGCAGCCCGGTTCGAGACTTGGACGAGCAGTACTTC. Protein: CASSPVRDLDEQYF.

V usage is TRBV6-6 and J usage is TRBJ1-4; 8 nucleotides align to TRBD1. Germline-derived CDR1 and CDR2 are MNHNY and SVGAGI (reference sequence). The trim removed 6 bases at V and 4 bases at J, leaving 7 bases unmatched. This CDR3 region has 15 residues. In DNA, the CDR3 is TGTGCCAGCAGATACGGACAGGGCCTTAATGAAAAACTGTTTTTT. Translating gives CASRYGQGLNEKLFF.

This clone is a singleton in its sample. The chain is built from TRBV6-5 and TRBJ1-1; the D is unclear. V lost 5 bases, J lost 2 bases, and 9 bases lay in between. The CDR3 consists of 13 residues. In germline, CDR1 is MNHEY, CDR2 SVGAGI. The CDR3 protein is CASSTYGNTEAFF. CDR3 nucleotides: TGTGCCAGCAGTACCTACGGTAACACTGAAGCTTTCTTT.

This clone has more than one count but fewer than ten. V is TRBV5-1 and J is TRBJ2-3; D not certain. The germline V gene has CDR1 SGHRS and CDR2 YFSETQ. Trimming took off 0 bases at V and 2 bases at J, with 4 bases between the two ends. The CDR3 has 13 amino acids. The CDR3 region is CASSLDFTDTQYF. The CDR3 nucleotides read TGCGCCAGCAGCTTGGACTTCACAGATACGCAGTATTTT. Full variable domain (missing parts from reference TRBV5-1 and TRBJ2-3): KAGVTQTPRYLIKTRGQQVTLSCSPISGHRSVSWYQQTPGQGLQFLFEYFSETQRNKGNFPGRFSGRQFSNSRSEMNVSTLELGDSALYLCASSLDFTDTQYFGPGTRLTVL.

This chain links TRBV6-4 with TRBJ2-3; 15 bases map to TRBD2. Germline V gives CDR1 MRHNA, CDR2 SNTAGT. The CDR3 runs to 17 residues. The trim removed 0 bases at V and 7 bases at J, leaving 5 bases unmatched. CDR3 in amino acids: CASSDSGLAGGQNTQYF. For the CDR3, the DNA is TGTGCCAGCAGTGACTCAGGACTAGCGGGGGGGCAAAATACGCAGTATTTT.

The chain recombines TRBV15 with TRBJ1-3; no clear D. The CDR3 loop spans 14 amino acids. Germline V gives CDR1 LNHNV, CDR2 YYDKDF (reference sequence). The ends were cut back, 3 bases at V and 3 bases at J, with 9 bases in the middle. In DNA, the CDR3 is TGTGCCACCAGCAGCCAGACTAGTGGAAACACCATATATTTT. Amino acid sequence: CATSSQTSGNTIYF.

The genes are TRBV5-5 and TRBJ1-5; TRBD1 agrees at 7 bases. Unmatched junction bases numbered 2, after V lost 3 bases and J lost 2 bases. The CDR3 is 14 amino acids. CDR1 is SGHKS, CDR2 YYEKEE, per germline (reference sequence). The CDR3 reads CASSSTGGNQPQHF. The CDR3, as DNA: TGTGCCAGCAGCTCTACAGGGGGCAATCAGCCCCAGCATTTT. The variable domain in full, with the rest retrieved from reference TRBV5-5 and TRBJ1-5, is DAGVTQSPTHLIKTRGQQVTLRCSPISGHKSVSWYQQVLGQGPQFIFQYYEKEERGRGNFPDRFSARQFPNYSSELNVNALLLGDSALYLCASSSTGGNQPQHFGDGTRLSIL.

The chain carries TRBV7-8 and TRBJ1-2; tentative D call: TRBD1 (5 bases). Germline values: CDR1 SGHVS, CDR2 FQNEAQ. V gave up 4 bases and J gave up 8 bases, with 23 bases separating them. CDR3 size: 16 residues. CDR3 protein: CASSSSLPLFREGYTF. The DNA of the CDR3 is TGTGCCAGCAGCTCCAGTCTCCCCCTCTTCAGGGAAGGCTACACCTTC.

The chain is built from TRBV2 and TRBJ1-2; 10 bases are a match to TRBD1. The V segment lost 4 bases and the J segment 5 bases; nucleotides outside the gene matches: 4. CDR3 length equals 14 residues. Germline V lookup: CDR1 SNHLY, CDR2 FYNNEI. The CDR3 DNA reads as TGTGCCAGCAGTGGGGACAGGGGAAGTTATGGCTACACCTTC. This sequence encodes CASSGDRGSYGYTF.

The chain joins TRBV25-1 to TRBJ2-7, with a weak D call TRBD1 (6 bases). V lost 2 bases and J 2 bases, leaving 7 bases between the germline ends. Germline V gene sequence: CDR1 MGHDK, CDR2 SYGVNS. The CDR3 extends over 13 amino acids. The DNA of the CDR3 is TGTGCCAGCAGTGAAACAGGGCCCTACGAGCAGTACTTC. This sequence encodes CASSETGPYEQYF.

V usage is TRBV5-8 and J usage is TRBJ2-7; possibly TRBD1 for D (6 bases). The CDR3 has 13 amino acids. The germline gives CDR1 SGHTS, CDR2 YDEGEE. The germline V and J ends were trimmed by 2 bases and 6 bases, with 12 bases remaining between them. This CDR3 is CASSLQGTGEQYF. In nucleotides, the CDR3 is TGTGCCAGCAGCTTACAGGGCACGGGCGAGCAGTACTTC.

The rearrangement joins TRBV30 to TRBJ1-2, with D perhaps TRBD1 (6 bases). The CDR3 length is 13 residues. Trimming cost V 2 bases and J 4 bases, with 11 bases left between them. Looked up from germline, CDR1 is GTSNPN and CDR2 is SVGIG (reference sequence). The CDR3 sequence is CAWSTGPIYGYTF. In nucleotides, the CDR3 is TGTGCCTGGAGTACAGGGCCCATCTATGGCTACACCTTC.

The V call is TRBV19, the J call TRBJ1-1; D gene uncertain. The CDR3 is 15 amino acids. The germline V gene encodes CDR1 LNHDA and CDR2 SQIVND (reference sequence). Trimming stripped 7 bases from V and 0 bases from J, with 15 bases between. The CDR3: CASIVAGKMNTEAFF. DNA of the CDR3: TGTGCCAGTATTGTGGCAGGAAAAATGAACACTGAAGCTTTCTTT. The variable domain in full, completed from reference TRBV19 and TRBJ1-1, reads DGGITQSPKYLFRKEGQNVTLSCEQNLNHDAMYWYRQDPGQGLRLIYYSQIVNDFQKGDIAEGYSVSREKKESFPLTVTSAQKNPTAFYLCASIVAGKMNTEAFFGQGTRLTVV.

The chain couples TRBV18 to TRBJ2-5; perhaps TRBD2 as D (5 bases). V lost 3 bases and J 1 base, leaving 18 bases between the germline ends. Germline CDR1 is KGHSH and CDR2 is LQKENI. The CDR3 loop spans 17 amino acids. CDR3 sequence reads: CASSPGSAGAIQETQYF. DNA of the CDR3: TGTGCCAGCTCACCGGGGTCGGCGGGCGCGATCCAAGAGACCCAGTACTTC.